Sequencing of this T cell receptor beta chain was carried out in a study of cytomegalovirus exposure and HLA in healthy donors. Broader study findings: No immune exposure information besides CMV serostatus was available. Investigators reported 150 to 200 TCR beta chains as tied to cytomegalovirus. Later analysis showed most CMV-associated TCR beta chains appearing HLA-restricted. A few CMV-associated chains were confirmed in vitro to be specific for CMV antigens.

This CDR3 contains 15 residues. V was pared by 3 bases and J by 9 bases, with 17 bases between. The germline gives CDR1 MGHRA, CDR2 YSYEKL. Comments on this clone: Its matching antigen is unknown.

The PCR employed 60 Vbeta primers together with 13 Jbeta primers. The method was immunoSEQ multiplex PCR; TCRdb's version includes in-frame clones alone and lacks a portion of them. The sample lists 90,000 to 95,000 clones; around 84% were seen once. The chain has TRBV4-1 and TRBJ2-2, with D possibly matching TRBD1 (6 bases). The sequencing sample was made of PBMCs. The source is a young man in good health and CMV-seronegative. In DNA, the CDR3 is TGCGCCAGCAGCCACTTAGTCAGGGGTGTTCGGGAGCTGTTTTTT. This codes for CASSHLVRGVRELFF.